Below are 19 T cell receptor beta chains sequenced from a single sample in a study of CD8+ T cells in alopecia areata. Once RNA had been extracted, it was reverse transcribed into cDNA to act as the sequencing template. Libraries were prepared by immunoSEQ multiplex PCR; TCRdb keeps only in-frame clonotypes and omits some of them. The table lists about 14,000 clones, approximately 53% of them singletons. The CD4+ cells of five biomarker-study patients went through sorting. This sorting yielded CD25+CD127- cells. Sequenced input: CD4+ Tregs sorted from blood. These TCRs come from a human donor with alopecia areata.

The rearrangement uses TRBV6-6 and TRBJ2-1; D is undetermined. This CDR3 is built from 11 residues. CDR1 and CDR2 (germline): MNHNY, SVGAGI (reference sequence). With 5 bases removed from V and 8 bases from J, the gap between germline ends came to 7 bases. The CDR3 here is CASSALYEQFF. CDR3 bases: TGTGCCAGCAGTGCCCTATATGAGCAGTTCTTC.

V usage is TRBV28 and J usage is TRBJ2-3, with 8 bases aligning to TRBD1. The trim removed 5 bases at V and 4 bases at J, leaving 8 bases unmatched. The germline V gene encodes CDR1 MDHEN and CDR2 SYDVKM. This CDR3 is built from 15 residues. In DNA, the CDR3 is TGTGCCAGCAGTCACGGACAGGGATTGGCAGATACGCAGTATTTT. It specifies CASSHGQGLADTQYF.

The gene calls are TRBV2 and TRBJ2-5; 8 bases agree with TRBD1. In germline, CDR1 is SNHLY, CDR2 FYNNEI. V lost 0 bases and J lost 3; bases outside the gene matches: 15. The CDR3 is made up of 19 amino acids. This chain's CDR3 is CASSEAPLGDRKKKETQYF. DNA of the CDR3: TGTGCCAGCAGTGAAGCCCCACTGGGGGACAGGAAGAAAAAAGAGACCCAGTACTTC.

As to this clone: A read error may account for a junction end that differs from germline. This chain's CDR3 is CASTDRGKDSGSGTF. The CDR3 nucleotides read TGTGCCAGCACGGACAGGGGTAAAGATAGCGGGAGTGGGACCTTC. V usage is TRBV6-5 and J usage is TRBJ2-7; D is possibly TRBD1 or TRBD2 (9 bases each). CDR1 is MNHEY and CDR2 is SVGAGI in the germline V gene. The CDR3 covers 15 residues.

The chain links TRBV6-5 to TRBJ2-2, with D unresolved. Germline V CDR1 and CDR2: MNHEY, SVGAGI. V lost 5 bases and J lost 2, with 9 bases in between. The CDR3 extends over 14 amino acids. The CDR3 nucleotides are TGTGCCAGCAGTACATTGATAAACACCGGGGAGCTGTTTTTT. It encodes CASSTLINTGELFF.

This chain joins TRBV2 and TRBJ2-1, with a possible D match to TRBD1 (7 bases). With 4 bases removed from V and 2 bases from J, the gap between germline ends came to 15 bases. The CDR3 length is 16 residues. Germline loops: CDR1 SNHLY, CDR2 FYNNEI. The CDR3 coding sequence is TGTGCCAGCAGTGGGAGGGGGCCAGGGACCTACAATGAGCAGTTCTTC. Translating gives CASSGRGPGTYNEQFF. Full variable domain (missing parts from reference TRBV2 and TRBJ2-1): EPEVTQTPSHQVTQMGQEVILRCVPISNHLYFYWYRQILGQKVEFLVSFYNNEISEKSEIFDDQFSVERPDGSNFTLKIRSTKLEDSAMYFCASSGRGPGTYNEQFFGPGTRLTVL.

CDR3 protein: CASSSGRLRGVSEQYF. The CDR3, as DNA: TGCGCCAGCAGCAGCGGGAGGTTGCGGGGAGTTAGCGAGCAGTACTTC. The chain has TRBV5-1 and TRBJ2-7; 9 nucleotides align to TRBD2. The CDR3 loop spans 16 amino acids. CDR1 SGHRS and CDR2 YFSETQ come from the germline V gene. After removal of 4 bases from V and 6 bases from J, the junction contained 14 bases not matched to a gene.

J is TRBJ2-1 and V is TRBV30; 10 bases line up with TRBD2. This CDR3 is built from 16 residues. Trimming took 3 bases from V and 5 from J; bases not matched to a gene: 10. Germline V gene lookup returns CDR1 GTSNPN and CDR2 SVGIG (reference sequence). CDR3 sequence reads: CAWRGLLAGRNNEQFF. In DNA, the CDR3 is TGTGCCTGGAGGGGGTTACTAGCGGGAAGAAACAATGAGCAGTTCTTC. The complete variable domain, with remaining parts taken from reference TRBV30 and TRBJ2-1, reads SQTIHQWPATLVQPVGSPLSLECTVEGTSNPNLYWYRQAAGRGLQLLFYSVGIGQISSEVPQNLSASRPQDRQFILSSKKLLLSDSGFYLCAWRGLLAGRNNEQFFGPGTRLTVL.

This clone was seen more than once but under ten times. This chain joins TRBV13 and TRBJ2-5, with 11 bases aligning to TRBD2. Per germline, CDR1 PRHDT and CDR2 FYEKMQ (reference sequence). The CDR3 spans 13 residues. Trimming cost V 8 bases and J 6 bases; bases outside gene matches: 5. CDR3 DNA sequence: TGTGCCAGCCAACTAGCGGGAGTTCAGACCCAGTACTTC. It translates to CASQLAGVQTQYF. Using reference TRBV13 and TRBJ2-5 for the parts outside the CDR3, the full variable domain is AAGVIQSPRHLIKEKRETATLKCYPIPRHDTVYWYQQGPGQDPQFLISFYEKMQSDKGSIPDRFSAQQFSDYHSELNMSSLELGDSALYFCASQLAGVQTQYFGPGTRLLVL.

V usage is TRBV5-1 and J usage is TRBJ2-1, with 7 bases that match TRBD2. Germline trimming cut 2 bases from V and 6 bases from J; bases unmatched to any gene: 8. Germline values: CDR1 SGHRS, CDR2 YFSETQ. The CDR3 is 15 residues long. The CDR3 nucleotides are TGCGCCAGCAGCTTTAACCTAGCGGAGATCAATGAGCAGTTCTTC. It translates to CASSFNLAEINEQFF.

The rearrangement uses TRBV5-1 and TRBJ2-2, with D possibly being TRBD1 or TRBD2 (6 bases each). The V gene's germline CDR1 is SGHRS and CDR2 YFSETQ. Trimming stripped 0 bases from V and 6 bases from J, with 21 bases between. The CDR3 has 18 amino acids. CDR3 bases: TGCGCCAGCAGCTTGGTTGGGGGGCCTCCCGCCCTCGCCGGGGAGCTGTTTTTT. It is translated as CASSLVGGPPALAGELFF.

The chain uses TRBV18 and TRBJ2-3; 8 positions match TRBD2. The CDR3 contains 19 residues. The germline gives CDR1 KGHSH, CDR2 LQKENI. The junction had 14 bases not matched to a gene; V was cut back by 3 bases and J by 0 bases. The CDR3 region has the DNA TGTGCCAGCTCACCGAAGGGCGTCAGCGGGAGTTCTAGCACAGATACGCAGTATTTT. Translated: CASSPKGVSGSSSTDTQYF.

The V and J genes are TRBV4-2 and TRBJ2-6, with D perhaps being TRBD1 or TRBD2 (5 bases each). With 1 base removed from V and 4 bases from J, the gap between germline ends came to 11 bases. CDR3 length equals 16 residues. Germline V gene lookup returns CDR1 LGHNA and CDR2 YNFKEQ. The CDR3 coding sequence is TGTGCCAGCAGCCAAGTTACGGGGCCGGGGGCCAACGTCCTGACTTTC. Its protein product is CASSQVTGPGANVLTF.

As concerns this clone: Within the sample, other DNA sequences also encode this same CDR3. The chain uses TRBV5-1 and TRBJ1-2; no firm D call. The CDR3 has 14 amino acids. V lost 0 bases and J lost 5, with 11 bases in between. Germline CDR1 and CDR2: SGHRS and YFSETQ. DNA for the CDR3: TGCGCCAGCAGCTTGGTCTGGTCGGATTATGGCTACACCTTC. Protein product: CASSLVWSDYGYTF.

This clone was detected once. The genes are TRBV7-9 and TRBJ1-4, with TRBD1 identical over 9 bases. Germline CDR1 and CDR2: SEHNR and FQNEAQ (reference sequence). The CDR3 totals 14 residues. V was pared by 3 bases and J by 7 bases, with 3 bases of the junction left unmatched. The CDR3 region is CASSLDRGREKLFF. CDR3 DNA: TGTGCCAGCAGCTTGGACAGGGGACGTGAAAAACTGTTTTTT.

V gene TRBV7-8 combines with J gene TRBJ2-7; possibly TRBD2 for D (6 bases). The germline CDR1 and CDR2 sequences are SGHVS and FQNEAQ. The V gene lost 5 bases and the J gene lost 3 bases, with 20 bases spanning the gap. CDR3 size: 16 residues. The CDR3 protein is CASSHFGAGRNYEQYF. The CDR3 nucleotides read TGTGCCAGCAGCCACTTTGGCGCGGGACGGAACTACGAGCAGTACTTC.

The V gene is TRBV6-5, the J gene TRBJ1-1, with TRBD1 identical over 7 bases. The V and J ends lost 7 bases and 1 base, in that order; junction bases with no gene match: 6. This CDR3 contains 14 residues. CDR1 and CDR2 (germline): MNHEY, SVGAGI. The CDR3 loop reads CASKRTGENTEAFF. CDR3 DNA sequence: TGTGCCAGCAAACGGACAGGAGAGAACACTGAAGCTTTCTTT.

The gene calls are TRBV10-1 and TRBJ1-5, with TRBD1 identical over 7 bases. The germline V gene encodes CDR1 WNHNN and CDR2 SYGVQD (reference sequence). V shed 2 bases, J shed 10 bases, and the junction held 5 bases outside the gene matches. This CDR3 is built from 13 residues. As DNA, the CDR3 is TGCGCCAGCAGTGAGAGTAACAGGGGACCCCAGCATTTT. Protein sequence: CASSESNRGPQHF.

CDR3 sequence: CASSLADFVGYYGYTF. The CDR3 DNA follows: TGCGCCAGCAGCTTGGCGGATTTTGTCGGATACTATGGCTACACCTTC. The chain is built from TRBV5-1 and TRBJ1-2, with D unclear. There are 16 residues in the CDR3. Trimming stripped 0 bases from V and 3 bases from J, with 15 bases between. The germline CDR1 and CDR2 sequences are SGHRS and YFSETQ.